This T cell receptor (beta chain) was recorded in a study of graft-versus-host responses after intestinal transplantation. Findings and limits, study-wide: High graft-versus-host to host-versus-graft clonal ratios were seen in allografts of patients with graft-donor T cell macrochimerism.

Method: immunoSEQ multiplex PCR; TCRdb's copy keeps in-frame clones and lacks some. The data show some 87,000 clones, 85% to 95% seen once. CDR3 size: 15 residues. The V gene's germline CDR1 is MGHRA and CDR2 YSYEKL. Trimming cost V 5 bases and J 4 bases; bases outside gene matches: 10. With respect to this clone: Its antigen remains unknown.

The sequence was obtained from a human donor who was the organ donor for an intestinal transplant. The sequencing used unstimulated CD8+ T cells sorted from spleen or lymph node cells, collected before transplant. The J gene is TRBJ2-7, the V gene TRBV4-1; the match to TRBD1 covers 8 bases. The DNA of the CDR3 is TGCGCCAGCAGCTACCGGACAGGGTCAGGATACGAGCAGTACTTC. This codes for CASSYRTGSGYEQYF.